This T cell receptor (beta chain) was documented in a study of vaccination and CD4 T cells after COVID-19. Described treatment: approximately 9-day PBMC culture with coronavirus spike peptide pools or control peptides (ViraFEST assay). Using peptide pools, antigen-specific T cells were expanded in ViraFEST before TCRs were sequenced. On this clonotype itself: Its antigen is still unknown. This clone may be a read error of a much larger clone one base away.

The study sequenced cultured CD4+ T cell DNA using the Oncomine TCR Beta short-read assay. TCRdb re-called the PCR reads through MiXCR, storing one row per CDR3 protein. The sample includes some 14,000 distinct CDR3 sequences, under 65% of them seen just once. The sequence was collected from a human donor who had recovered from COVID-19. Sequencing used CD4+ T cells from blood, cultured in vitro.

The CDR3 DNA sequence: TGTGCCAGCGGTTACAGGGGGCCACGCACAGATACGCAGTATTTT. This encodes CASGYRGPRTDTQYF. This rearrangement joins TRBV18 to TRBJ2-3, with 9 nucleotides matching TRBD1. Germline lookup yields CDR1 KGHSH and CDR2 LQKENI. J was trimmed by 1 base and V by 8 bases; bases with no gene match: 7. CDR3 length: 15 amino acids.